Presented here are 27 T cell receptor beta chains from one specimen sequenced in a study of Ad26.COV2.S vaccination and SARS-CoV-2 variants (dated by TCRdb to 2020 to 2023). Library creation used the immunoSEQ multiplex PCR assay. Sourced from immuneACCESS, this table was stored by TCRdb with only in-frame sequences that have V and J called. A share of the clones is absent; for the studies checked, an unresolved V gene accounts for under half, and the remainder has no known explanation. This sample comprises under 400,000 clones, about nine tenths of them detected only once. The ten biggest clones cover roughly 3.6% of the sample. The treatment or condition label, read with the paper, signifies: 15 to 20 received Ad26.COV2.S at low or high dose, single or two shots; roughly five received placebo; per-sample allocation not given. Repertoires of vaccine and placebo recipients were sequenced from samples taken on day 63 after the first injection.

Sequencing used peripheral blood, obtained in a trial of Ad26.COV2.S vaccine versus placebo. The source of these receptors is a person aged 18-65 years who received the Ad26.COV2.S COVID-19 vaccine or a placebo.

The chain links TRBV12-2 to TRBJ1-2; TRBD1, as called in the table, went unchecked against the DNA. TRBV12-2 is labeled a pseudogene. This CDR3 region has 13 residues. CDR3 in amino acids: CASRLDRVYGYTF. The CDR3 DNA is TGTGCAAGTCGCTTAGACAGGGTCTATGGCTACACCTTC.

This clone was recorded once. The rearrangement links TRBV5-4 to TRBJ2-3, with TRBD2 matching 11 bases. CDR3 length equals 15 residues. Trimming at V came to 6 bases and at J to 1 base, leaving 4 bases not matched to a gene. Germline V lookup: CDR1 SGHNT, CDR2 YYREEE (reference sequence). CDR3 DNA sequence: TGTGCCAGCAATAGCGGGGGGGCGGGCACAGATACGCAGTATTTT. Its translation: CASNSGGAGTDTQYF.

CDR3 in amino acids: CASSPGQGRIDTQYF. The CDR3 coding sequence is TGTGCCAGCAGCCCGGGACAGGGGAGGATAGATACGCAGTATTTT. The chain recombines TRBV7-3 with TRBJ2-3, with 10 bases that match TRBD1. With 5 bases clipped from V and 5 bases from J, the junction kept 7 bases outside the gene matches. Germline CDR1 SGHTA, CDR2 FQGTGA. The CDR3 sequence is 15 residues long.

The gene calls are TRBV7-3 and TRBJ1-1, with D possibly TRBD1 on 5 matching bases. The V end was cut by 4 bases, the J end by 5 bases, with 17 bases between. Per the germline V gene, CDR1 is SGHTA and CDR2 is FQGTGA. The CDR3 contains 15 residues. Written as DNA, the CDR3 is TGTGCCAGCAGCTCCAGGCGAGGGGCTGGTACTGAAGCTTTCTTT. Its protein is CASSSRRGAGTEAFF.

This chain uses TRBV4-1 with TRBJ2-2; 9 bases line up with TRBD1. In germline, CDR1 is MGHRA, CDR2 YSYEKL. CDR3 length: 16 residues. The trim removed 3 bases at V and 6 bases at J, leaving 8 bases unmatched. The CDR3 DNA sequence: TGCGCCAGCAGCCATCCGGGACAGGGTATCGCCGGGGAGCTGTTTTTT. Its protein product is CASSHPGQGIAGELFF.

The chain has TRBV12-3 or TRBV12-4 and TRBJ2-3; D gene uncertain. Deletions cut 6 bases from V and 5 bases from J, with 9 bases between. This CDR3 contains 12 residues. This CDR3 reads CASRPPGDTQYF. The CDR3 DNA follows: TGTGCCAGCAGGCCACCCGGAGATACGCAGTATTTT.

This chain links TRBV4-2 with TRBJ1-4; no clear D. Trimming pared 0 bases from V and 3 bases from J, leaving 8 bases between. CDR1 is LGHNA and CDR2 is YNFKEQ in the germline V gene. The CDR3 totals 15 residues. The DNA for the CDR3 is TGTGCCAGCAGCCAAGATCCAGGCTCTAATGAAAAACTGTTTTTT. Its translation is CASSQDPGSNEKLFF.

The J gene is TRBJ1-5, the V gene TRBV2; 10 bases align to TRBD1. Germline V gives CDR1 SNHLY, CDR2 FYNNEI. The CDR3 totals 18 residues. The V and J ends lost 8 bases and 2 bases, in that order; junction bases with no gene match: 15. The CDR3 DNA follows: TGTGCCAGCGACTGGGACAGGGGACACGGGGCTGGCAATCAGCCCCAGCATTTT. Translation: CASDWDRGHGAGNQPQHF.

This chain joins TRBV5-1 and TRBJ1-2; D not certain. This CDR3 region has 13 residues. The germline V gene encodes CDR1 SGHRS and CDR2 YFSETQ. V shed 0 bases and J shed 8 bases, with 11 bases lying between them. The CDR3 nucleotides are TGCGCCAGCAGCTTGGCCGGAGGGAACGGCTACACCTTC. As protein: CASSLAGGNGYTF.

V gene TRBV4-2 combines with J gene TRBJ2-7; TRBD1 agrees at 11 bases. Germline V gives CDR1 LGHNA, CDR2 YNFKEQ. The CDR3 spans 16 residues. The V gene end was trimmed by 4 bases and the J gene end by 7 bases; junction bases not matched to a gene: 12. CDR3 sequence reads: CASSLQHGQGAEEQYF. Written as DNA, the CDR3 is TGTGCCAGCAGCCTCCAGCACGGACAGGGGGCAGAAGAGCAGTACTTC.

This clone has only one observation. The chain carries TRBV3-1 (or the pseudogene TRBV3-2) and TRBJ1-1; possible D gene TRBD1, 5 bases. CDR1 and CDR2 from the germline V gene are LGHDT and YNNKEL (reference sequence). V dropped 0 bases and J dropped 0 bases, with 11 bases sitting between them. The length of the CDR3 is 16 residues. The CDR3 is CASSQDWQGMNTEAFF. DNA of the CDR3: TGTGCCAGCAGCCAAGATTGGCAGGGTATGAACACTGAAGCTTTCTTT.

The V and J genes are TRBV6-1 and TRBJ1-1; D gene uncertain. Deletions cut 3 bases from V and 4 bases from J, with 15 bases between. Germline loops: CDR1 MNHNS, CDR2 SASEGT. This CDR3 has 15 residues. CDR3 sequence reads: CASSDGGLGFTEAFF. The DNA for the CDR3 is TGTGCCAGCAGTGACGGTGGGCTCGGGTTCACTGAAGCTTTCTTT.

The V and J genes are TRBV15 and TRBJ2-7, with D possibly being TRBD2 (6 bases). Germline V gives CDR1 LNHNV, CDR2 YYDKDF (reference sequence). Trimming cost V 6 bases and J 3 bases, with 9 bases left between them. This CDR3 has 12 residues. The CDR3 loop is CATSPGGYEQYF. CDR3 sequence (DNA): TGTGCCACCAGTCCCGGGGGCTACGAGCAGTACTTC.

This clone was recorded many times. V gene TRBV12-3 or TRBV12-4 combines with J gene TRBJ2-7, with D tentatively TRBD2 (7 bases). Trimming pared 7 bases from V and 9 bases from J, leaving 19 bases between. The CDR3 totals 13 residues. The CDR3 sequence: CASTPGGGGMQYF. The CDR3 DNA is TGTGCCAGCACCCCCGGGGGAGGGGGAATGCAGTACTTC.

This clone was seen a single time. The CDR3 loop reads CAWSDPTEAFF. The CDR3, as DNA: TGTGCCTGGAGTGATCCAACTGAAGCTTTCTTT. V and J are TRBV30 and TRBJ1-1; D is unresolved. The CDR3 contains 11 residues. V gave up 1 base and J gave up 5 bases, with 5 bases separating them. Germline V CDR1 and CDR2: GTSNPN, SVGIG (reference sequence).

The DNA for the CDR3 is TGTGCCAGTAGTACCCCGGGACAGGGCTACGAGCAGTACTTC. This codes for CASSTPGQGYEQYF. The genes are TRBV19 and TRBJ2-7, with 9 bases fitting TRBD1. Germline lookup yields CDR1 LNHDA and CDR2 SQIVND (reference sequence). Unmatched junction bases numbered 4, after V lost 4 bases and J lost 3 bases. This CDR3 region has 14 residues.

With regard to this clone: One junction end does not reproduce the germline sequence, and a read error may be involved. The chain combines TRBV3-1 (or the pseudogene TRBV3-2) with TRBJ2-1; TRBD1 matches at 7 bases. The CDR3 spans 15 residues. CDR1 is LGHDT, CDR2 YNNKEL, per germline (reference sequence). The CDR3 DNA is TGTGCCGGCAGCCCGAGGGGGCAGATTGCCAATGAGCAGTTCTTC. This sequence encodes CAGSPRGQIANEQFF.

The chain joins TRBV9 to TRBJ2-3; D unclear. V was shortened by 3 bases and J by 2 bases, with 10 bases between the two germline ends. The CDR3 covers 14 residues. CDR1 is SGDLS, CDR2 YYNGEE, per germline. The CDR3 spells CASSGLVNTDTQYF. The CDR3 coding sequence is TGTGCCAGCAGCGGATTGGTGAACACAGATACGCAGTATTTT.

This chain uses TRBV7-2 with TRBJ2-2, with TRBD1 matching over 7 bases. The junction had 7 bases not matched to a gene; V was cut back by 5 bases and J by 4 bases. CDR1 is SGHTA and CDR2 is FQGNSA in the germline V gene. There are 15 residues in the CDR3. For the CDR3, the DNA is TGTGCCAGCAGCCTTATACAGGGGAGCACCGGGGAGCTGTTTTTT. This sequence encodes CASSLIQGSTGELFF.

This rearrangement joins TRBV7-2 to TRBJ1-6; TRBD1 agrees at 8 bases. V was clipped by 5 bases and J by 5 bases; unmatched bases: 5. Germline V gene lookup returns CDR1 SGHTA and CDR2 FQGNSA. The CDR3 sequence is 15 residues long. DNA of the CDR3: TGTGCCAGCAGCCCCCGGACAGGGAATAATTCACCCCTCCACTTT. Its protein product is CASSPRTGNNSPLHF.

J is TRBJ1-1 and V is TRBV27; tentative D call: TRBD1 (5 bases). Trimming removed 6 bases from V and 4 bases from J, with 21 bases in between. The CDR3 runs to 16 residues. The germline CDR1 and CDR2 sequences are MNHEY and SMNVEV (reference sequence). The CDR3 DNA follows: TGTGCCAGCAGATCCGGGGGGACTGCGGGGAGCACTGAAGCTTTCTTT. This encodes CASRSGGTAGSTEAFF.

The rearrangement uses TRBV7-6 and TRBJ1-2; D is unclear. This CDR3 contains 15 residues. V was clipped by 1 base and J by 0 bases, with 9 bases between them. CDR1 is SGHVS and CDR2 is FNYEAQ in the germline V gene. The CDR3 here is CASSLVSPTNYGYTF. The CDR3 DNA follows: TGTGCCAGCAGCTTAGTTTCCCCCACTAACTATGGCTACACCTTC.

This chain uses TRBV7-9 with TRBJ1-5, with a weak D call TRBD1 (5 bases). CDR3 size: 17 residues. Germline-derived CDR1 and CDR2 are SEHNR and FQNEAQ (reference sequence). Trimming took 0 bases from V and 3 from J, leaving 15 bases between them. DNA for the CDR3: TGTGCCAGCAGCTTAGCGGAGGGGCAAGGAAACAATCAGCCCCAGCATTTT. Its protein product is CASSLAEGQGNNQPQHF.

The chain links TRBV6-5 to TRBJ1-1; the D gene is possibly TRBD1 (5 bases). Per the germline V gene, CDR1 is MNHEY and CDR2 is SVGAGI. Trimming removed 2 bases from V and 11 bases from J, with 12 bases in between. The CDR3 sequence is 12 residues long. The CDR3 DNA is TGTGCCAGCAGTTACGTTGAGGGGCCGGCTTTCTTT. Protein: CASSYVEGPAFF.

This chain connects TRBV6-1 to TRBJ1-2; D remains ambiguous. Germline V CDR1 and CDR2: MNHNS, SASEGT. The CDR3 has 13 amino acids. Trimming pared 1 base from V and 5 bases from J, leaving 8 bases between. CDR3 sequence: CASSEGFGYGYTF. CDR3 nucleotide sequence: TGTGCCAGCAGTGAAGGCTTTGGGTATGGCTACACCTTC.

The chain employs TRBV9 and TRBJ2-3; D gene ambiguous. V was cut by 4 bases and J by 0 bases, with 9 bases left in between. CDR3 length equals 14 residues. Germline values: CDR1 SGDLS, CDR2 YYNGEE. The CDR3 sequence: CASSIRPSTDTQYF. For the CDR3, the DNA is TGTGCCAGCAGCATCAGGCCTAGCACAGATACGCAGTATTTT.

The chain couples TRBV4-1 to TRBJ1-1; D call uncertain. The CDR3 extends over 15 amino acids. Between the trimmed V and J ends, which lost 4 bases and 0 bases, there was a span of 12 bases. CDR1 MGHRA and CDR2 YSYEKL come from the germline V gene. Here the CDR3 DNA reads TGCGCCAGCAGCCCAGACTGGGTCTTGAACACTGAAGCTTTCTTT. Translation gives CASSPDWVLNTEAFF.